Sequencing of this T cell receptor beta chain was carried out in a study of blood T cell repertoires in COVID-19. In the study overall: Sources were T cells, B-cell-depleted T cells, or PBMCs; the material itself was cDNA or gDNA.

The CDR3 is 14 residues long. V was trimmed by 2 bases and J by 4 bases, leaving 11 bases between them. Germline V gives CDR1 SNHLY, CDR2 FYNNEI. Produced via immunoSEQ multiplex PCR; TCRdb's table is partial and in-frame only. Altogether 100,000 to 150,000 clones are present, around 89% being singletons, with the ten largest covering roughly 7.6%. This sequence was found in a man in his forties or fifties with acute or convalescent COVID-19. The sequenced material came from peripheral blood. This chain links TRBV2 with TRBJ1-1, with D possibly being TRBD1 (5 bases). The CDR3 reads CASSERWDFTEAFF. The CDR3 DNA reads as TGTGCCAGCAGTGAACGATGGGACTTCACTGAAGCTTTCTTT.